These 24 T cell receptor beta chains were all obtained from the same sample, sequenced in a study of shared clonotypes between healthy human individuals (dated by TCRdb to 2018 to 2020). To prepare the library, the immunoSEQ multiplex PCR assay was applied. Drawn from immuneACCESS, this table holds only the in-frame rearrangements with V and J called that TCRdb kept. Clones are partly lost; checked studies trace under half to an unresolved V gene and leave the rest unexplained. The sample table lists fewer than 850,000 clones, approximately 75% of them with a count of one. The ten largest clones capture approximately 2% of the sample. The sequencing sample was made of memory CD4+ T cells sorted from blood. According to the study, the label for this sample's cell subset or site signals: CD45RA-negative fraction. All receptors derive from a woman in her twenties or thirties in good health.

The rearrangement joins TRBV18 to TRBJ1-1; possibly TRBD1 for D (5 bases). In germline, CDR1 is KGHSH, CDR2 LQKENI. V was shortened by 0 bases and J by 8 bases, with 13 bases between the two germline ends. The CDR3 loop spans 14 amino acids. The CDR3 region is CASSPPSGFEEAFF. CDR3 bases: TGTGCCAGCTCACCACCGTCAGGGTTCGAGGAAGCTTTCTTT.

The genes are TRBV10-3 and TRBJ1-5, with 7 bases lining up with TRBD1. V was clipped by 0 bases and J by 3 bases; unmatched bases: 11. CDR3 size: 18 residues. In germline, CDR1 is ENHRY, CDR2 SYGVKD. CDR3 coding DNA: TGTGCCATCAGTGAGTCGAAATTTTCGACAGGGTACAATCAGCCCCAGCATTTT. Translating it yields CAISESKFSTGYNQPQHF.

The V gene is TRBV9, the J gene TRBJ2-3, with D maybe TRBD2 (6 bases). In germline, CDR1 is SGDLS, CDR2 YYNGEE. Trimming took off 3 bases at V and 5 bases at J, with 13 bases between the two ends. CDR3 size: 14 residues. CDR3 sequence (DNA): TGTGCCAGCAGCGAACATCAGGGAGGAGATACGCAGTATTTT. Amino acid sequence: CASSEHQGGDTQYF.

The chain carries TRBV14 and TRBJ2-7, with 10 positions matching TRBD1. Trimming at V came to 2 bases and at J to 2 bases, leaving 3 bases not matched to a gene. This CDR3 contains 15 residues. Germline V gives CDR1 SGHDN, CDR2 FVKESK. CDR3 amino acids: CASSQLGQGAYEQYF. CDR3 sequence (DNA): TGTGCCAGCAGCCAACTCGGACAGGGGGCCTACGAGCAGTACTTC.

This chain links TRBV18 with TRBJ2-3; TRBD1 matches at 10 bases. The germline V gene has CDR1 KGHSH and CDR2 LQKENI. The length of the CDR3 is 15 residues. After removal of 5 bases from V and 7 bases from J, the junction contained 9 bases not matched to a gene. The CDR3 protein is CASSNRDRGRHTQYF. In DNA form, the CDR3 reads TGTGCCAGCTCAAACCGGGACAGGGGTCGTCATACGCAGTATTTT. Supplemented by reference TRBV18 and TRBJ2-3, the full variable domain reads NAGVMQNPRHLVRRRGQEARLRCSPMKGHSHVYWYRQLPEEGLKFMVYLQKENIIDESGMPKERFSAEFPKEGPSILRIQQVVRGDSAAYFCASSNRDRGRHTQYFGPGTRLTVL.

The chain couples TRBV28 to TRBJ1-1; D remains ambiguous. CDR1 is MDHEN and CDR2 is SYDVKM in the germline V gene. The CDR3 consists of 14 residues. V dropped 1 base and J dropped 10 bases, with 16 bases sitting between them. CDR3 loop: CASSLFPSPGGAFF. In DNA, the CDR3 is TGTGCCAGCAGTTTATTCCCAAGCCCCGGAGGAGCTTTCTTT.

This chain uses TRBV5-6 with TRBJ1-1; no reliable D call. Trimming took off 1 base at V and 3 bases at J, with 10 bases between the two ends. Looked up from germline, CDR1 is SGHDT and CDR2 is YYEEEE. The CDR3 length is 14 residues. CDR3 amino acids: CASSLRGIDTEAFF. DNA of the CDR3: TGTGCCAGCAGCTTGAGAGGGATTGACACTGAAGCTTTCTTT.

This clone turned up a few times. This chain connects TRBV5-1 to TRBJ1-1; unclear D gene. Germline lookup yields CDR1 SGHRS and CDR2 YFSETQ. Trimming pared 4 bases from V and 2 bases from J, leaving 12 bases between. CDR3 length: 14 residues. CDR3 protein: CASSEAAGNTEAFF. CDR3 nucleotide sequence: TGCGCCAGCAGCGAGGCAGCGGGAAACACTGAAGCTTTCTTT.

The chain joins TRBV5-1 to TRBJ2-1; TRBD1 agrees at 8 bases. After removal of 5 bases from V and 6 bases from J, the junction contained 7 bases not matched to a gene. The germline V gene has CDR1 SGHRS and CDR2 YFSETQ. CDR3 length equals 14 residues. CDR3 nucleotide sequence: TGCGCCAGCAGGGCCGGACAGGGAATCAATGAGCAGTTCTTC. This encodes CASRAGQGINEQFF.

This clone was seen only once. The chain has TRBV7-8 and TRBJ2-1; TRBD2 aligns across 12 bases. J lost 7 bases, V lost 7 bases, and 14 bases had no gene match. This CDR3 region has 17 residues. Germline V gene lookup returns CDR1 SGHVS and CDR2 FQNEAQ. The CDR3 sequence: CASKQVPKTSGRNEQFF. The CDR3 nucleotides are TGTGCCAGCAAACAGGTTCCCAAAACTAGCGGGAGGAATGAGCAGTTCTTC.

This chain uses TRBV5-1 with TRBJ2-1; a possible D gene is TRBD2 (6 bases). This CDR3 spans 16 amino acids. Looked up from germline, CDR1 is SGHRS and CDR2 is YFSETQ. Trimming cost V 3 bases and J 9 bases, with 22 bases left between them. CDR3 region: CASSYHSGTPTGEQFF. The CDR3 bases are TGCGCCAGCAGCTACCACTCCGGGACTCCCACGGGTGAGCAGTTCTTC.

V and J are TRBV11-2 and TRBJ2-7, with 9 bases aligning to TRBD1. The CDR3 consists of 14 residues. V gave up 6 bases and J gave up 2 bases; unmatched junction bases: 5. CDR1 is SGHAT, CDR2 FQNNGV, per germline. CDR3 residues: CASRLRDRAYEQYF. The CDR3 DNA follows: TGTGCCAGCAGACTCCGGGACAGGGCCTACGAGCAGTACTTC.

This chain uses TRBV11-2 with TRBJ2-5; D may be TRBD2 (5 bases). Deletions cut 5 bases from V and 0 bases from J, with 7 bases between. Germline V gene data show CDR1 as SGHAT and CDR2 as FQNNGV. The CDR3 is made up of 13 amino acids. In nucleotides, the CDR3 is TGTGCCAGCAGCCGCGGGTACCAAGAGACCCAGTACTTC. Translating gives CASSRGYQETQYF.

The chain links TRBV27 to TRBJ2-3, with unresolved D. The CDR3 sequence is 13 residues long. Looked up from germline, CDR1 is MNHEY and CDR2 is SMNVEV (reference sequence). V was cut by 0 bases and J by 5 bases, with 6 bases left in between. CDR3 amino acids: CASSLSGVDTQYF. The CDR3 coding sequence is TGTGCCAGCAGTTTATCCGGCGTAGATACGCAGTATTTT.

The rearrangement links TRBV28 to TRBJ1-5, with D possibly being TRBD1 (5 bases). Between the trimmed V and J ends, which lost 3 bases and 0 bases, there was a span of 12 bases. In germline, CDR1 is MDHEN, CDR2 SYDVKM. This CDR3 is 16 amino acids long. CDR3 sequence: CASSFYLTVSNQPQHF. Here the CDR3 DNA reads TGTGCCAGCAGTTTTTACCTGACAGTTAGCAATCAGCCCCAGCATTTT.

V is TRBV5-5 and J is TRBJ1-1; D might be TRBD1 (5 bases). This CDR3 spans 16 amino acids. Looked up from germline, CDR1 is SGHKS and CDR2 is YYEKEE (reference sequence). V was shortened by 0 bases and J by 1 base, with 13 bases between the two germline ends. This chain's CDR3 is CASSLAGSRKNTEAFF. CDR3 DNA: TGTGCCAGCAGCTTGGCAGGGTCTAGAAAGAACACTGAAGCTTTCTTT.

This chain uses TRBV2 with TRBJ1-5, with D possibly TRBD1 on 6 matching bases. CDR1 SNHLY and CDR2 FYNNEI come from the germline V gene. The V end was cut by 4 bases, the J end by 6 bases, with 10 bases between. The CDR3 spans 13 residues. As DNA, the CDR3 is TGTGCCAGCAGTGGGGGGCAAGGTCAGCCCCAGCATTTT. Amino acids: CASSGGQGQPQHF.

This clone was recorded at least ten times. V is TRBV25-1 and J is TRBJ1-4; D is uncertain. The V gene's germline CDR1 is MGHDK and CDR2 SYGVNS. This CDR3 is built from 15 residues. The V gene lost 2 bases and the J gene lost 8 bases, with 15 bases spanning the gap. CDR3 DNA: TGTGCCAGCAGTGAACCTGGGAGGAGTGCCGAAAAACTGTTTTTT. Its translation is CASSEPGRSAEKLFF.

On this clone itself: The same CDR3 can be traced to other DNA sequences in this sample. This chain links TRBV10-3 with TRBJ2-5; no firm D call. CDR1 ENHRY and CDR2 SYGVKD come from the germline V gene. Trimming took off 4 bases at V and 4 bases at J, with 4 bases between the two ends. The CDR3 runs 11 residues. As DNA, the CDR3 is TGTGCCATCAGTGTGGGAGAGACCCAGTACTTC. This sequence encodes CAISVGETQYF.

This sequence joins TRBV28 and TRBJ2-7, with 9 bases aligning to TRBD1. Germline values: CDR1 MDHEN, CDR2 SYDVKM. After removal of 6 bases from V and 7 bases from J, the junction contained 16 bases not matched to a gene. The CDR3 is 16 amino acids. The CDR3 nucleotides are TGTGCCAGCAGCCCCATCGGGACAGGGTCACGCCGGGAGCAGTACTTC. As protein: CASSPIGTGSRREQYF.

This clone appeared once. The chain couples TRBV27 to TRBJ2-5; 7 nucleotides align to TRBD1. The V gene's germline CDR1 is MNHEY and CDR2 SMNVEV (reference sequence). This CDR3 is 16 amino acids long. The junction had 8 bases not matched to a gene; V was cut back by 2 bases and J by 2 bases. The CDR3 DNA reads TGTGCCAGCAGTTTAAGGACGACAGGGCTACAAGAGACCCAGTACTTC. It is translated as CASSLRTTGLQETQYF.

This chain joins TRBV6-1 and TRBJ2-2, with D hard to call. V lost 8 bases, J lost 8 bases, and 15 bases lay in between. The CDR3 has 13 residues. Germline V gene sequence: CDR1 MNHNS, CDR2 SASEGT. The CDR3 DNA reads TGTGCCAGCCGGACCCCGACTGTTGGGGAGCTGTTTTTT. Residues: CASRTPTVGELFF.

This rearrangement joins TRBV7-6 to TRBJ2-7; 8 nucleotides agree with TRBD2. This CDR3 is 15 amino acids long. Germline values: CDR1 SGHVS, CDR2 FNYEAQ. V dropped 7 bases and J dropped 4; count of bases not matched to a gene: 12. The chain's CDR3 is CASTDPLGGRYEQYF. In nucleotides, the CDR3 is TGTGCCAGCACGGACCCGTTGGGCGGGAGGTACGAGCAGTACTTC.

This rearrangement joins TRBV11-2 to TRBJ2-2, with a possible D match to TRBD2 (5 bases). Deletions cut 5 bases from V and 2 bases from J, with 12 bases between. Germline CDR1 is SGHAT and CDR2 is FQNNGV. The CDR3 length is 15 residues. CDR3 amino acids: CASSPLGLNTGELFF. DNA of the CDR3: TGTGCCAGCAGCCCACTAGGCTTAAACACCGGGGAGCTGTTTTTT.